This T cell receptor beta chain originates from a study of shared T cell receptors in the human thymus. Assay: immunoSEQ multiplex PCR; the TCRdb copy retains only in-frame clones and omits some. Here the sample spans 720,000 or so clones, 80% to 90% being singletons. A further study also used this sample, focusing on human thymus T cells.

The sequenced sample was thymocytes. The sequence derives from a girl under three years old with a congenital heart defect.

The CDR3 loop reads CASSKSERGKSYEQYF. DNA for the CDR3: TGTGCCAGCAGCAAAAGTGAGAGGGGGAAGTCCTACGAGCAGTACTTC. The V and J genes are TRBV9 and TRBJ2-7; possible D gene TRBD1, 6 bases. The CDR3 consists of 16 residues. Trimming pared 4 bases from V and 1 base from J, leaving 18 bases between. Germline V gene sequence: CDR1 SGDLS, CDR2 YYNGEE.